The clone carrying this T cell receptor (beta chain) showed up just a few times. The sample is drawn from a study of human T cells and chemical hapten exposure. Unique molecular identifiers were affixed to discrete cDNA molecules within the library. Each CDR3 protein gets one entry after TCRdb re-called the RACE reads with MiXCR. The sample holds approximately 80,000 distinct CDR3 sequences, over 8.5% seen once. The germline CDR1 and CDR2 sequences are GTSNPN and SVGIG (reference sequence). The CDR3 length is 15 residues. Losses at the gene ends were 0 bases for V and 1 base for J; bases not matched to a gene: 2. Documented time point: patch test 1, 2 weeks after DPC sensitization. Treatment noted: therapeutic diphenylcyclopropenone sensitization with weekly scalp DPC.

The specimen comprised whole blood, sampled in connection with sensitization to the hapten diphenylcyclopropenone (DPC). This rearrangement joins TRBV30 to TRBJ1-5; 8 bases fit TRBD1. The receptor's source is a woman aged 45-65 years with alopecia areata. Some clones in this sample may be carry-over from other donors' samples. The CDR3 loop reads CAWSVHRGSNQPQHF. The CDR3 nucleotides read TGTGCCTGGAGTGTACACAGGGGGAGCAATCAGCCCCAGCATTTT.